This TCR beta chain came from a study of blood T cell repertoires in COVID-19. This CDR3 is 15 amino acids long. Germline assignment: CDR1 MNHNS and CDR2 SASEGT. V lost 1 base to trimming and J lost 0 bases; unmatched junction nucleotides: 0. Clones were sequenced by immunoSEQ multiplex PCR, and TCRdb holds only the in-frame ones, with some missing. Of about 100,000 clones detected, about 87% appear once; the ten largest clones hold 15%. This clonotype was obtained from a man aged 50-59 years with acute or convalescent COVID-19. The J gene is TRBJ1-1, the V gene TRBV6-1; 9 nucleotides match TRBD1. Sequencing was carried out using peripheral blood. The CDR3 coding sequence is TGTGCCAGCAGTGAAGGGACAGGGGTGAACACTGAAGCTTTCTTT. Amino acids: CASSEGTGVNTEAFF.